This TCR beta chain was sequenced in a study of T cell responses to AZD1222 COVID-19 vaccine. Findings of the study overall: CD4 TCRs covered the whole spike, strongest at regions 160-218 and 743-854.

The CDR3 is 13 residues long. The V gene lost 5 bases and the J gene lost 3 bases, with 9 bases spanning the gap. Looked up from germline, CDR1 is LNHNV and CDR2 is YYDKDF (reference sequence). As concerns this clone: As yet, its antigen is unknown.

Here immunoSEQ multiplex PCR was the method, and the copy in TCRdb shows in-frame clones only, minus some. Here the sample spans 130,000 or so clones, approximately 91% being singletons. Analyses pooled second doses at about 4 or about 12 weeks. The source is an adult who received the AZD1222 COVID-19 vaccine. This chain uses TRBV15 with TRBJ2-3, with D possibly matching TRBD2 (5 bases). Material: peripheral blood, obtained 28 days after the second AZD1222 dose. The CDR3 protein is CATSPRGTDTQYF. For the CDR3, the DNA is TGTGCCACCAGCCCCCGGGGAACAGATACGCAGTATTTT. The whole variable domain, filled in from reference TRBV15 and TRBJ2-3, reads DAMVIQNPRYQVTQFGKPVTLSCSQTLNHNVMYWYQQKSSQAPKLLFHYYDKDFNNEADTPDNFQSRRPNTSFCFLDIRSPGLGDTAMYLCATSPRGTDTQYFGPGTRLTVL.